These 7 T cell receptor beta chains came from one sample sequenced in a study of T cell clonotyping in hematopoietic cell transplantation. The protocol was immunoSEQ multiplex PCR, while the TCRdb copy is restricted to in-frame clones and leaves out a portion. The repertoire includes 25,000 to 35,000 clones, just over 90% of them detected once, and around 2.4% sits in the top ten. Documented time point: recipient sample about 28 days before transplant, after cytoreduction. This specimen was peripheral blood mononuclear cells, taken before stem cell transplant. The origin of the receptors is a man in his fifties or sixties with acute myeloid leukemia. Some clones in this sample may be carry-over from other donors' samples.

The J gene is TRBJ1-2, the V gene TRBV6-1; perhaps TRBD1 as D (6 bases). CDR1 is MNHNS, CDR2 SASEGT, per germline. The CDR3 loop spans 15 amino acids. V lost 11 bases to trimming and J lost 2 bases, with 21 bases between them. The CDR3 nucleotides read TGTGCCCTTCACCCCGGGGGGGGGCAGAACTATGGCTACACCTTC. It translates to CALHPGGGQNYGYTF.

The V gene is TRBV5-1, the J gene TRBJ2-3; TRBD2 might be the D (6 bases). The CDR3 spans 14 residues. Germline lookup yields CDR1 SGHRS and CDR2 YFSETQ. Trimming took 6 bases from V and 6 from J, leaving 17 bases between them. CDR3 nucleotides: TGCGCCAGCATCCGGGATGTGGGGGGTGATACGCAGTATTTT. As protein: CASIRDVGGDTQYF.

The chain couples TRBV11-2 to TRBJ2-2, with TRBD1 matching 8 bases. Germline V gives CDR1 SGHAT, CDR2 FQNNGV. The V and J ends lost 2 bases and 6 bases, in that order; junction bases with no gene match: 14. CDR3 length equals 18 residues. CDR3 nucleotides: TGTGCCAGCAGCTTATCAGCCGTGGTCAGGGGGCGCGCCGGGGAGCTGTTTTTT. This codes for CASSLSAVVRGRAGELFF.

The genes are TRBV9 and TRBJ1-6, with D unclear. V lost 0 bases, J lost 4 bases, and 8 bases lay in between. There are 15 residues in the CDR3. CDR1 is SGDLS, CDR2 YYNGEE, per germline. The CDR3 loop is CASSVGDGYNSPLHF. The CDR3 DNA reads TGTGCCAGCAGCGTAGGAGACGGGTATAATTCACCCCTCCACTTT.

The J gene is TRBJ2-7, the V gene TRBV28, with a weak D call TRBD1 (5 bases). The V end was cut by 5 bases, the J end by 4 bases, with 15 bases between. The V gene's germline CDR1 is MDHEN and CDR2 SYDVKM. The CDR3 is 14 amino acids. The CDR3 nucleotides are TGTGCCAGCAGTCGGTACGGACACAAATACGAGCAGTACTTC. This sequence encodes CASSRYGHKYEQYF. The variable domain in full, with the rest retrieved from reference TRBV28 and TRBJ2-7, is DVKVTQSSRYLVKRTGEKVFLECVQDMDHENMFWYRQDPGLGLRLIYFSYDVKMKEKGDIPEGYSVSREKKERFSLILESASTNQTSMYLCASSRYGHKYEQYFGPGTRLTVT.

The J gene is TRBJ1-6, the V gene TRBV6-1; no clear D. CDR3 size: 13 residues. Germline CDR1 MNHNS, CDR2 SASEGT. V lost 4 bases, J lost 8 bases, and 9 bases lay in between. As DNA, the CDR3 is TGTGCCAGCAGTGGCGAACAAGATTCACCCCTCCACTTT. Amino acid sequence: CASSGEQDSPLHF.

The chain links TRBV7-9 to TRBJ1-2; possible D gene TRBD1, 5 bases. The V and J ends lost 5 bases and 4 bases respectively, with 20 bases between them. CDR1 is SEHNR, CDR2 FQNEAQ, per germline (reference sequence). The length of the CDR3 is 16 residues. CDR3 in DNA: TGTGCCAGCAGCCTCGGGGGAGCGGGGACCCTCTATGGCTACACCTTC. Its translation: CASSLGGAGTLYGYTF.